One T cell receptor beta chain is described in this entry. This record belongs to a study of blood T cell repertoires in COVID-19. About the research overall: The United States, Italy and Spain provided the acute and convalescent COVID-19 samples. PBMCs, B-cell-depleted T cells, or T cells provided the cDNA or gDNA that made up the material.

CDR3 size: 13 residues. The ends lost 7 bases at V and 9 bases at J; junction bases unmatched: 8. Germline CDR1 is SEHNR and CDR2 is FQNEAQ (reference sequence). Original methodology: Reference gene primer amplification gave estimated nucleated cell counts. Method: immunoSEQ multiplex PCR; TCRdb's copy keeps in-frame clones and lacks some. V and J calls and clone size come straight from that table; D and trimming were deduced from the DNA. The sample includes a few hundred thousand clones, roughly 90% of them seen just once. The chain joins TRBV7-9 to TRBJ2-1, with 8 bases lining up with TRBD2. The TCR was taken from a man younger than 30 who had recovered from COVID-19. The sample taken for sequencing was peripheral blood. The CDR3 region is CASTIGRAAEQFF. The CDR3 coding sequence is TGTGCCAGCACTATCGGGAGGGCGGCTGAGCAGTTCTTC.